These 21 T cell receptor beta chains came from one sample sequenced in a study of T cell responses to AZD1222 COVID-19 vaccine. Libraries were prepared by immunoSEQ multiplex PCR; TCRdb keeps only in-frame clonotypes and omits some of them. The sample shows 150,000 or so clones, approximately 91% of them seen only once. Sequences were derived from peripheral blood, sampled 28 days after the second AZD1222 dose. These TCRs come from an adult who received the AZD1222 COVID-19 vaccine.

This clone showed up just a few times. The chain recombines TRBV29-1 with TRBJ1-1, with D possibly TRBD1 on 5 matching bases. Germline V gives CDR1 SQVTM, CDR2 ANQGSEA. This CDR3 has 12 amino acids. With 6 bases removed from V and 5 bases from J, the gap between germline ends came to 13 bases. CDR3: CSVRFGGTEAFF. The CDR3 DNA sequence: TGCAGCGTCCGTTTTGGGGGAACTGAAGCTTTCTTT.

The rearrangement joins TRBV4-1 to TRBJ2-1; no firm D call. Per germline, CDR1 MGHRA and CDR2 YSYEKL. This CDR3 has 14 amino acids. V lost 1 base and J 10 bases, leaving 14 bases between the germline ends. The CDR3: CASSQASTVLEQFF. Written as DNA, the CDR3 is TGCGCCAGCAGCCAAGCTTCCACCGTGCTAGAGCAGTTCTTC.

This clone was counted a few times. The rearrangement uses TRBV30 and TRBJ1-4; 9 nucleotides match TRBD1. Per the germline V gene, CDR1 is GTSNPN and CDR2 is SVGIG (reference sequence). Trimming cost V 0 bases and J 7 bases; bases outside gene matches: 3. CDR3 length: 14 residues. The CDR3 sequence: CAWSVPQGAEKLFF. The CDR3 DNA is TGTGCCTGGAGTGTACCACAGGGGGCTGAAAAACTGTTTTTT.

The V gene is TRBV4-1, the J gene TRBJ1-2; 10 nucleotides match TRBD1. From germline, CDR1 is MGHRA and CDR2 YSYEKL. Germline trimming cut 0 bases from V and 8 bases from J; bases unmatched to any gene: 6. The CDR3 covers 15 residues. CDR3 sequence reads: CASSQEGQGLRGYTF. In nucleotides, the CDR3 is TGCGCCAGCAGCCAAGAGGGACAGGGGCTGCGGGGCTACACCTTC.

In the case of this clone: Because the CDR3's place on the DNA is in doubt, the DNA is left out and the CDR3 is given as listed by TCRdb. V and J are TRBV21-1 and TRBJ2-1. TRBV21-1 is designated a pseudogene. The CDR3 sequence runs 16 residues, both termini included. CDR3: CASRVASGTLDNEQFF.

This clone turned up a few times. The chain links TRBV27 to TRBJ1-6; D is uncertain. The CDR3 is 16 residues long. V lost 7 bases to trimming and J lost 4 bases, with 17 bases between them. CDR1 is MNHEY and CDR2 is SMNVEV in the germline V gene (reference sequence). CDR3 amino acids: CASIPASSLYNSPLHF. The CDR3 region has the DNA TGTGCCAGCATTCCCGCCAGCTCCCTTTATAATTCACCCCTCCACTTT.

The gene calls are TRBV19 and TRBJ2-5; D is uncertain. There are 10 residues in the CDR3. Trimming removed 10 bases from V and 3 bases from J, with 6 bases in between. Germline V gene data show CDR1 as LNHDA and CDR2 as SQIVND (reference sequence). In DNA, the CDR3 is TGTGCCACCAATAAAGAGACCCAGTACTTC. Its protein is CATNKETQYF.

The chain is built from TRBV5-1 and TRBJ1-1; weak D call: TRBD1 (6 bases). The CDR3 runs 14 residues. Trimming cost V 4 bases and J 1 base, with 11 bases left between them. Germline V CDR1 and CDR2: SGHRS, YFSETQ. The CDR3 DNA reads TGCGCCAGCAGCGTCGGGGGGCAGAACACTGAAGCTTTCTTT. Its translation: CASSVGGQNTEAFF.

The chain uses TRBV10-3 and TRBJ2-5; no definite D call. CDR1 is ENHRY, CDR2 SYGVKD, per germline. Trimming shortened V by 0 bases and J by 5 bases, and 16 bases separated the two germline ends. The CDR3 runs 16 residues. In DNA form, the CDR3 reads TGTGCCATCAGTGAGTCTACCCCGACACACGAGGAGACCCAGTACTTC. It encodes CAISESTPTHEETQYF.

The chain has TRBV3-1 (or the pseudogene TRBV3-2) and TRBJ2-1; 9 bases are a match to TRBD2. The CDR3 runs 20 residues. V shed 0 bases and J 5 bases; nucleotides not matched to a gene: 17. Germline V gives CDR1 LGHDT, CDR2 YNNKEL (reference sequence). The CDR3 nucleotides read TGTGCCAGCAGCCAAGAATTTGGAATTAGCGGGAGATCCCCTAACAATGAGCAGTTCTTC. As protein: CASSQEFGISGRSPNNEQFF.

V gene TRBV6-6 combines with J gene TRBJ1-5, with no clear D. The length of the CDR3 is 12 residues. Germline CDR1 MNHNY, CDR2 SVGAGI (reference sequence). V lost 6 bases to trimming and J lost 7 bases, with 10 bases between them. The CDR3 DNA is TGTGCCAGCAGCCCTAGCACCCAGCCCCAGCATTTT. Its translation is CASSPSTQPQHF.

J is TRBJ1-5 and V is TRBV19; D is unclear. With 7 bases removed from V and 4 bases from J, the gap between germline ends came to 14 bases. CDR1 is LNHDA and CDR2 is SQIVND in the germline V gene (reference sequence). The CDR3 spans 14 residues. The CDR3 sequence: CASITRGSNQPQHF. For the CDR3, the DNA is TGTGCCAGTATAACCCGTGGCAGTAATCAGCCCCAGCATTTT.

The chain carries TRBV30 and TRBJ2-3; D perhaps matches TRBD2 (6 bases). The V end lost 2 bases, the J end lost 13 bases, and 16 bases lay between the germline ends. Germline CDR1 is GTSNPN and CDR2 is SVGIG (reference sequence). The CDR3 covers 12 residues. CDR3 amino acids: CAWSPGGTNKYF. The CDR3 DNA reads TGTGCCTGGAGTCCAGGCGGGACGAACAAGTATTTT.

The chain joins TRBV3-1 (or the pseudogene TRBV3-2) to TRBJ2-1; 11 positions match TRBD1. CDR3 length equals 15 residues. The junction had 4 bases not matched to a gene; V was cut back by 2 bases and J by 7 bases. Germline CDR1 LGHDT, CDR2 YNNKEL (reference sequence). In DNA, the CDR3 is TGTGCCAGCAGCCAAAGGGGACAGGGGGGAAATGAGCAGTTCTTC. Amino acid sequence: CASSQRGQGGNEQFF.

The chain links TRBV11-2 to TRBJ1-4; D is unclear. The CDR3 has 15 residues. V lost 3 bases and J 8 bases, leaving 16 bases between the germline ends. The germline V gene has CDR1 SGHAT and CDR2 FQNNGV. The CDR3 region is CASSLLGNMREKLFF. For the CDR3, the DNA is TGTGCCAGCAGCTTGTTAGGGAACATGCGGGAAAAACTGTTTTTT.

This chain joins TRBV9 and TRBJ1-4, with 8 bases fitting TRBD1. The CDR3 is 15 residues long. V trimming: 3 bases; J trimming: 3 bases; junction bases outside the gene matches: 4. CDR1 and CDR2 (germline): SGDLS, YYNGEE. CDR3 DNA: TGTGCCAGCAGCGAGGGGGGACAGGCTAATGAAAAACTGTTTTTT. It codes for CASSEGGQANEKLFF.

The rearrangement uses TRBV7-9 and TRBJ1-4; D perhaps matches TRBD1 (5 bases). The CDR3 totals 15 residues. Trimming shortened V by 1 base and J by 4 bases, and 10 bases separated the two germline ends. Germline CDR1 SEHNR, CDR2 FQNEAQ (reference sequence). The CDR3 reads CASSLEGLGNEKLFF. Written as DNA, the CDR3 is TGTGCCAGCAGCTTAGAGGGGCTCGGTAATGAAAAACTGTTTTTT.

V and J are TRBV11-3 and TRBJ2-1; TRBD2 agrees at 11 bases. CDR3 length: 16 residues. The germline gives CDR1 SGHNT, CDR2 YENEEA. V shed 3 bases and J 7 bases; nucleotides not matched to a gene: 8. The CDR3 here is CASSLVTSGIGNEQFF. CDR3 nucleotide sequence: TGTGCCAGCAGCTTGGTGACTAGCGGGATAGGGAATGAGCAGTTCTTC.

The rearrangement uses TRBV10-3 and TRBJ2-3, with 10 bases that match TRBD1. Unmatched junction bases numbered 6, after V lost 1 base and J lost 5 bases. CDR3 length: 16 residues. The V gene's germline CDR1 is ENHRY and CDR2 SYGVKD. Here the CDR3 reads CAISELRQGAEDTQYF. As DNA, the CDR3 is TGTGCCATCAGTGAGTTGAGACAGGGGGCCGAAGATACGCAGTATTTT.

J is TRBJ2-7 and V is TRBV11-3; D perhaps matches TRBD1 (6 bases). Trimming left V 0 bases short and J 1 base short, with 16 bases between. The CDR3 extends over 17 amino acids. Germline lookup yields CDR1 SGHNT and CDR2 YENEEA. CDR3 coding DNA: TGTGCCAGCAGCTTAGATTTAATGGGCCAGGGGTCCTACGAGCAGTACTTC. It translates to CASSLDLMGQGSYEQYF.

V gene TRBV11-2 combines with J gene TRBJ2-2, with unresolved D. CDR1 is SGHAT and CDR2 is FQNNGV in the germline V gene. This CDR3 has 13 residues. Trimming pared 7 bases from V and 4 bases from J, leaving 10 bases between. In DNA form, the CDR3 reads TGTGCCAGCACCCTTAGAAGCACCGGGGAGCTGTTTTTT. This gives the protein CASTLRSTGELFF. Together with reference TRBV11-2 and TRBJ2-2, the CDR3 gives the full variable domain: EAGVAQSPRYKIIEKRQSVAFWCNPISGHATLYWYQQILGQGPKLLIQFQNNGVVDDSQLPKDRFSAERLKGVDSTLKIQPAKLEDSAVYLCASTLRSTGELFFGEGSRLTVL.